The clone carrying this TCR beta chain was seen only a few times. What it binds is unknown. From the germline J gene comes the end of the CDR3, since the read stops 3 residues before it. These data originate in a study of T cell clonality in common variable immunodeficiency. Study-wide results and limits: Reportedly, TCR beta sequences from common variable immunodeficiency showed fewer deletions and N-nucleotide insertions.

The V gene's germline CDR1 is SGHTA and CDR2 FQGTGA. The CDR3 has 15 residues. With V trimmed by 5 bases and J by 0 bases, 4 bases remained unmatched. TCRdb's copy holds only in-frame clones and misses some; the assay was immunoSEQ multiplex PCR. This repertoire holds approximately 20,000 clones, and none appear only once. The sequenced material came from peripheral blood mononuclear cells. The receptor was isolated from a human donor with common variable immunodeficiency. This chain joins TRBV7-3 and TRBJ2-1; TRBD1 matches at 7 bases. Partial CDR3 DNA: TGTGCCAGCAGCCCCAGACAGGGCTCCTACAATGAG. It encodes CASSPRQGSYNE. The CDR3, in full, reads CASSPRQGSYNEQFF.